The clone carrying this T cell receptor (beta chain) was detected a few times. The data derive from a study of T-cell memory formation after mild COVID-19. TCRdb fed the 5' RACE reads into MiXCR, producing one record per CDR3 protein. The sample records around 510,000 distinct CDR3 sequences, 20% to 25% being singletons. With 5 bases clipped from V and 6 bases from J, the junction kept 6 bases outside the gene matches. CDR3 length: 13 amino acids. CDR1 is SGHTA and CDR2 is FQGNSA in the germline V gene. Source material: PBMCs or a T cell subset sorted from them (not recorded which). The clonotype was recovered from an adult woman who had mild COVID-19 (a few samples of this study predate the infection). Cell type and time point are not known. The chain is built from TRBV7-2 and TRBJ2-5, with TRBD2 matching 7 bases. In DNA form, the CDR3 reads TGTGCCAGCAGCCCAGGGACTAAACAGACCCAGTACTTC. This codes for CASSPGTKQTQYF.